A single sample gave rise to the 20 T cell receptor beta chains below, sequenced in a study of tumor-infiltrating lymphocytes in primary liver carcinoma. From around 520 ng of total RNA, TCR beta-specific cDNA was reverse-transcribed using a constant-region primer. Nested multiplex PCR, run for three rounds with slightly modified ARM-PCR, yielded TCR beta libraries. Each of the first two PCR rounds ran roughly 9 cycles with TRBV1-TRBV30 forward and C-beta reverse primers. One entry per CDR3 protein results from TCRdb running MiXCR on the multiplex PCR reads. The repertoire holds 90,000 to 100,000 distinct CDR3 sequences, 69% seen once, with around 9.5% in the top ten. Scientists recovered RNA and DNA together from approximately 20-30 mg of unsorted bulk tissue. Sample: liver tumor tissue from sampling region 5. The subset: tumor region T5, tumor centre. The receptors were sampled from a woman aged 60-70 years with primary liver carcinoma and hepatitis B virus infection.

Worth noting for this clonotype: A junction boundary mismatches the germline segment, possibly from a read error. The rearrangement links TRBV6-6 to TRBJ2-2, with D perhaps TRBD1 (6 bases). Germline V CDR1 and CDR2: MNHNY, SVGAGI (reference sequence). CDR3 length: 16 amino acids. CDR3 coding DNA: TGTACCAGTAGCCAGGTCAGGGGCGAGGCGGTCGGGGAACTGTTTTTT. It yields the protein CTSSQVRGEAVGELFF.

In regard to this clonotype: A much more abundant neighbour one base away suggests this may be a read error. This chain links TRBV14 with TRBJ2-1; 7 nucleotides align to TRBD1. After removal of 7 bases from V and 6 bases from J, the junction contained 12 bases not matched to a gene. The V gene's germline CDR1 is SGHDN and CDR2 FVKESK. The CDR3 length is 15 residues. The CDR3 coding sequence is TGTGCCAGCAACCCCCAGGGGGTGTGGGCCAATGAGCAGTTCTTC. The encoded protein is CASNPQGVWANEQFF. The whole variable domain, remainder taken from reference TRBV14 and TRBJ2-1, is EAGVTQFPSHSVIEKGQTVTLRCDPISGHDNLYWYRRVMGKEIKFLLHFVKESKQDESGMPNNRFLAERTGGTYSTLKVQPAELEDSGVYFCASNPQGVWANEQFFGPGTRLTVL.

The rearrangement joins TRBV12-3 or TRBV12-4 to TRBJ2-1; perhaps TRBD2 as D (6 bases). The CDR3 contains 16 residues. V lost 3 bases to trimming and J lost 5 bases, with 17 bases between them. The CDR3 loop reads CASSLPLARDHNEQFF. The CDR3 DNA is TGTGCCAGCAGTTTGCCGCTAGCGAGAGACCACAATGAGCAGTTCTTC.

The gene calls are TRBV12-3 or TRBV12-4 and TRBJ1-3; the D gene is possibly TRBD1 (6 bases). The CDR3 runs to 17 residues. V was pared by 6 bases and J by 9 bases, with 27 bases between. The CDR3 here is CASSPPTGRPRGGTIYF. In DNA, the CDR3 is TGTGCCAGCAGCCCGCCCACAGGGAGACCTCGGGGGGGCACCATATATTTT.

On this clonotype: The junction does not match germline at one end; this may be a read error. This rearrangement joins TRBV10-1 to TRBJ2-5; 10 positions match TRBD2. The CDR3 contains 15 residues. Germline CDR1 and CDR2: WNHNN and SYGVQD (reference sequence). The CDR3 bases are TGCGCCAGCAATGAGTCTACCAGCGGGAGGGAGACCCAGTACTTT. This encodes CASNESTSGRETQYF.

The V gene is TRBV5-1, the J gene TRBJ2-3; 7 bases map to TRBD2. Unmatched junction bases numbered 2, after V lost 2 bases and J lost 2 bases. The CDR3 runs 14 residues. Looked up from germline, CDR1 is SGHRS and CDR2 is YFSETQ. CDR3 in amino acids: CASSLGLDTDTQYF. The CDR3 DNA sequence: TGCGCCAGCAGCTTAGGACTAGACACAGATACGCAGTATTTT.

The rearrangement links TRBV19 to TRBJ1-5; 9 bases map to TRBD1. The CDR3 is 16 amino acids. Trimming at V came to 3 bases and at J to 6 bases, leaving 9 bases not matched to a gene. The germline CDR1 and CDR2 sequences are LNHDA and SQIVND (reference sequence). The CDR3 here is CASSIAGQGITQPQHF. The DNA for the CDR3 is TGTGCCAGTAGTATCGCCGGACAGGGGATAACTCAGCCCCAGCATTTT.

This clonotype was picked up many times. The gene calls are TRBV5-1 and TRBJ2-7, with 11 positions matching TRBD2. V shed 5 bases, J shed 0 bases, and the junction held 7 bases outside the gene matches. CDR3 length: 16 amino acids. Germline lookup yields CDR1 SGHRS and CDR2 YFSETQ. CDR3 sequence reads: CASRKGTSGPSYEQYF. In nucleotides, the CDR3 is TGCGCCAGCAGGAAAGGGACTAGCGGACCCTCCTACGAGCAGTACTTC.

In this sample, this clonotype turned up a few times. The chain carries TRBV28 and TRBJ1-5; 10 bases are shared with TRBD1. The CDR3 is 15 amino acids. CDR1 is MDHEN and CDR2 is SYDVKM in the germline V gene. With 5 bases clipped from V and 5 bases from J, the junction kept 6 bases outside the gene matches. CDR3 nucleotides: TGTGCCAGCAGTACCCCTGGACAGGGGGATCAGCCCCAGCATTTT. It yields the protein CASSTPGQGDQPQHF.

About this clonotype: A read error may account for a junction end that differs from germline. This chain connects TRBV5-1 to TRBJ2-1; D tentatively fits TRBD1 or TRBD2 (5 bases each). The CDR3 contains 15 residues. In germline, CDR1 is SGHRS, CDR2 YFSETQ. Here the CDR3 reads CAGSLNGGIYNEQFF. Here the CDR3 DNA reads TGCGCCGGCAGCTTGAATGGGGGAATCTACAATGAGCAGTTCTTC. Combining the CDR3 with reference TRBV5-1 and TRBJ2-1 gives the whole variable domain KAGVTQTPRYLIKTRGQQVTLSCSPISGHRSVSWYQQTPGQGLQFLFEYFSETQRNKGNFPGRFSGRQFSNSRSEMNVSTLELGDSALYLCAGSLNGGIYNEQFFGPGTRLTVL.

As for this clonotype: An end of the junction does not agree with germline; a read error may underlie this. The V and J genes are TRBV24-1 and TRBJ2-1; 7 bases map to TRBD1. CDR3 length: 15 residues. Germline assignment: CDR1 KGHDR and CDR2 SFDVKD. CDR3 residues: CAASDRVGSYNEQFF. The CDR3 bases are TGTGCCGCCAGTGACAGGGTCGGTTCCTACAATGAGCAGTTCTTC.

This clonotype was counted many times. For the CDR3, the DNA is TGTGCCAGCAGCTTGTGGTCCGGGGGAGACACTGAAGCTTTCTTT. Protein product: CASSLWSGGDTEAFF. The chain couples TRBV5-5 to TRBJ1-1, with D perhaps TRBD1 (5 bases). Trimming removed 1 base from V and 3 bases from J, with 13 bases in between. In germline, CDR1 is SGHKS, CDR2 YYEKEE (reference sequence). The CDR3 covers 15 residues.

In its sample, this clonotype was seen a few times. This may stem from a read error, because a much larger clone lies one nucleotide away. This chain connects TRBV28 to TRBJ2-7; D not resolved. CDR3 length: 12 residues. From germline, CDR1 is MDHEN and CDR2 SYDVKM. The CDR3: CVSCLLEDEQYF. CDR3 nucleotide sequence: TGTGTCAGCTGCCTCTTGGAAGACGAGCAGTACTTC.

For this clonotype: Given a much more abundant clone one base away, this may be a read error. This CDR3 is CANQQVSSYEQYF. Written as DNA, the CDR3 is TGTGCCAATCAACAGGTGAGCTCCTACGAGCAGTACTTC. The chain combines TRBV10-3 with TRBJ2-7, with a possible D match to TRBD1 (5 bases). Trimming left V 10 bases short and J 0 bases short, with 13 bases between. The CDR3 runs 13 residues. Germline-derived CDR1 and CDR2 are ENHRY and SYGVKD.

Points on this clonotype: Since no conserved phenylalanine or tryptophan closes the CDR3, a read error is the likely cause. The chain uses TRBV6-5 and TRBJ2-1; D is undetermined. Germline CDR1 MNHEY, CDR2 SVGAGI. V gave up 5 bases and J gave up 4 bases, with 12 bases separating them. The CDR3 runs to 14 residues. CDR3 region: CASSMGGLYNEQFS. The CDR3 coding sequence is TGTGCCAGCAGTATGGGTGGGCTATACAATGAGCAGTTCTCC.

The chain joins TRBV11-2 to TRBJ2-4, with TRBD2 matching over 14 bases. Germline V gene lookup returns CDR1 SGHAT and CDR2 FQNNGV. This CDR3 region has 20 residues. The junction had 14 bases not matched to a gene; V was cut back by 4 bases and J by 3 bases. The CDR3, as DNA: TGTGCCAGCAGCTCCAGACTAGCGGGGGGGATCCCCCCCGACAAAAACATTCAGTACTTC. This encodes CASSSRLAGGIPPDKNIQYF. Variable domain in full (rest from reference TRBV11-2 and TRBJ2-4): EAGVAQSPRYKIIEKRQSVAFWCNPISGHATLYWYQQILGQGPKLLIQFQNNGVVDDSQLPKDRFSAERLKGVDSTLKIQPAKLEDSAVYLCASSSRLAGGIPPDKNIQYFGAGTRLSVL.

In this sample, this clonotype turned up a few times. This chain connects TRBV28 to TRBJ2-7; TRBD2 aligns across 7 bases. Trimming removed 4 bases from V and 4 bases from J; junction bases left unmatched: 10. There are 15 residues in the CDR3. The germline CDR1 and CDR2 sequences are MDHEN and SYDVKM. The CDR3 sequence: CASSSPGAGEYEQYF. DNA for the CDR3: TGTGCCAGCAGTTCCCCGGGCGCGGGAGAATACGAGCAGTACTTC. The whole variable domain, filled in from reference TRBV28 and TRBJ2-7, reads DVKVTQSSRYLVKRTGEKVFLECVQDMDHENMFWYRQDPGLGLRLIYFSYDVKMKEKGDIPEGYSVSREKKERFSLILESASTNQTSMYLCASSSPGAGEYEQYFGPGTRLTVT.

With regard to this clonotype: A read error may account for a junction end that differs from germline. The CDR3 DNA is TGTGTCAGCAGTGACGTAGTGGGAGGGTTCACAGATACGCAGTATTTT. The encoded protein is CVSSDVVGGFTDTQYF. The chain uses TRBV6-4 and TRBJ2-3; TRBD2 matches 7 bases. The CDR3 loop spans 16 amino acids. Germline loops: CDR1 MRHNA, CDR2 SNTAGT.

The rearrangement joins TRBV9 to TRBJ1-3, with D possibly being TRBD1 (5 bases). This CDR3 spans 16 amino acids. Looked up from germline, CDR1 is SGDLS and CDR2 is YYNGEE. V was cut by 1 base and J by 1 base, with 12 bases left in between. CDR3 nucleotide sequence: TGTGCCAGCAGCGTAAGGGTCGGGGGATCTGGAAACACCATATATTTT. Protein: CASSVRVGGSGNTIYF.

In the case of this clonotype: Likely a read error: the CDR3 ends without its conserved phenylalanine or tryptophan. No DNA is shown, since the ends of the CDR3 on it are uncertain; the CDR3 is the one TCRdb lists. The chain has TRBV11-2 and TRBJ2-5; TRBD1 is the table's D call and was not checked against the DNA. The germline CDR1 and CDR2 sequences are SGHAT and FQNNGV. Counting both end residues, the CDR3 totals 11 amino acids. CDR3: CASSPGGTLYS.